The 13 T cell receptor beta chains listed next were all sequenced from one sample in a study of cytomegalovirus exposure and HLA in healthy donors. The PCR had 60 Vbeta and 13 Jbeta primers. Libraries were prepared by immunoSEQ multiplex PCR; TCRdb keeps only in-frame clonotypes and omits some of them. Counted here are roughly 110,000 clones, about two thirds occurring once; the ten biggest clones make up 2.8%. Sequenced: PBMCs. These receptors all stem from a female donor in good health and CMV-seronegative.

This clone was observed a handful of times. The rearrangement joins TRBV7-8 to TRBJ1-2; D unclear. Germline V gene sequence: CDR1 SGHVS, CDR2 FQNEAQ. The CDR3 is made up of 14 amino acids. Trimming stripped 4 bases from V and 5 bases from J, with 14 bases between. The CDR3 DNA sequence: TGTGCCAGCAGCTCCGAATCGGGGAAATATGGCTACACCTTC. Protein product: CASSSESGKYGYTF. Together with reference TRBV7-8 and TRBJ1-2, the CDR3 gives the full variable domain: GAGVSQSPRYKVAKRGQDVALRCDPISGHVSLFWYQQALGQGPEFLTYFQNEAQLDKSGLPSDRFFAERPEGSVSTLKIQRTQQEDSAVYLCASSSESGKYGYTFGSGTRLTVV.

This clone came up a few times. The chain is built from TRBV2 and TRBJ2-3, with 11 bases identical to TRBD1. The length of the CDR3 is 16 residues. V gave up 6 bases and J gave up 5 bases; unmatched junction bases: 10. Germline values: CDR1 SNHLY, CDR2 FYNNEI. The CDR3 spells CASRRTGQGAGDTQYF. The CDR3 DNA sequence: TGTGCCAGCAGGAGAACTGGACAGGGGGCAGGAGATACGCAGTATTTT.

This chain joins TRBV29-1 and TRBJ2-6; 9 bases are a match to TRBD1. CDR1 is SQVTM, CDR2 ANQGSEA, per germline. CDR3 length: 14 amino acids. V shed 6 bases and J 2 bases; nucleotides not matched to a gene: 2. The CDR3 sequence is CSVRQGAGANVLTF. The DNA for the CDR3 is TGCAGCGTAAGACAGGGGGCTGGGGCCAACGTCCTGACTTTC.

V and J are TRBV5-5 and TRBJ2-5; 9 nucleotides agree with TRBD2. The DNA end lines up better with TRBJ2-7; the J call may be wrong. The CDR3 sequence is 14 residues long. Germline V gene lookup returns CDR1 SGHKS and CDR2 YYEKEE (reference sequence). CDR3 in DNA: TGTGCCAGCAGCCCCGGACTAGCGATCTACGAGCAGTACTTC. This sequence encodes CASSPGLAIYEQYF.

The chain couples TRBV25-1 to TRBJ1-1; D unresolved. This CDR3 has 14 residues. The germline V gene has CDR1 MGHDK and CDR2 SYGVNS. V was shortened by 3 bases and J by 3 bases, with 11 bases between the two germline ends. CDR3 amino acids: CASSDDISHTEAFF. The CDR3 coding sequence is TGTGCCAGCAGTGATGACATCAGCCACACTGAAGCTTTCTTT.

V usage is TRBV4-1 and J usage is TRBJ2-2, with 7 positions matching TRBD2. This CDR3 has 16 amino acids. The junction had 5 bases not matched to a gene; V was cut back by 3 bases and J by 1 base. The V gene's germline CDR1 is MGHRA and CDR2 YSYEKL. CDR3 nucleotide sequence: TGCGCCAGCAGCCATCCTTTAGCGGGGAACACCGGGGAGCTGTTTTTT. Its translation is CASSHPLAGNTGELFF.

The rearrangement uses TRBV7-9 and TRBJ1-1, with 8 nucleotides matching TRBD1. The CDR3 contains 14 residues. V gave up 6 bases and J gave up 1 base; unmatched junction bases: 4. Looked up from germline, CDR1 is SEHNR and CDR2 is FQNEAQ (reference sequence). CDR3 sequence: CASSKTGANTEAFF. As DNA, the CDR3 is TGTGCCAGCAGTAAGACAGGGGCGAACACTGAAGCTTTCTTT.

This clone came up a few times. V gene TRBV30 combines with J gene TRBJ2-3; 9 nucleotides line up with TRBD2. Germline V lookup: CDR1 GTSNPN, CDR2 SVGIG (reference sequence). This CDR3 is 15 amino acids long. V lost 7 bases and J lost 4; bases outside the gene matches: 12. DNA for the CDR3: TGTGCCTTCTACAGACCGGCGGGGGGGGCAGATACGCAGTATTTT. Its protein is CAFYRPAGGADTQYF.

This chain links TRBV5-1 with TRBJ2-1; 7 bases agree with TRBD2. CDR3 length equals 16 residues. V dropped 4 bases and J dropped 4; count of bases not matched to a gene: 11. CDR1 SGHRS and CDR2 YFSETQ come from the germline V gene. The CDR3 protein is CASSPAPSGFYNEQFF. Here the CDR3 DNA reads TGCGCCAGCAGCCCGGCGCCTAGCGGCTTTTACAATGAGCAGTTCTTC.

This clone has just a few counts. This chain links TRBV21-1 with TRBJ2-6; the D call of TRBD1 is as the table states it, not checked on the DNA. TRBV21-1 has pseudogene status. This CDR3 is built from 15 residues. CDR3 loop: CASSDRDPGANVLTF. CDR3 DNA sequence: TGTGCCAGCAGCGACAGGGATCCCGGGGCCAACGTCCTGACTTTC.

This sequence joins TRBV4-1 and TRBJ1-4, with D unclear. Trimming removed 1 base from V and 3 bases from J, with 9 bases in between. This CDR3 has 15 residues. Per germline, CDR1 MGHRA and CDR2 YSYEKL. The CDR3 is CASSQGSLSNEKLFF. CDR3 bases: TGCGCCAGCAGCCAAGGGAGCCTCTCTAATGAAAAACTGTTTTTT.

This clone occurred a few times. The V and J genes are TRBV19 and TRBJ2-1; D possibly corresponds to TRBD1 (7 bases). Looked up from germline, CDR1 is LNHDA and CDR2 is SQIVND (reference sequence). Deletions cut 9 bases from V and 4 bases from J, with 19 bases between. This CDR3 region has 15 residues. This CDR3 is CASREDRSTYNEQFF. The CDR3, as DNA: TGTGCCAGCAGGGAGGACAGGAGCACTTACAATGAGCAGTTCTTC.

The chain employs TRBV19 and TRBJ2-2; D remains ambiguous. The CDR3 loop spans 15 amino acids. Germline V gene sequence: CDR1 LNHDA, CDR2 SQIVND (reference sequence). Trimming stripped 1 base from V and 6 bases from J, with 12 bases between. CDR3 nucleotide sequence: TGTGCCAGTAGTATAGTTGCACTCCCCGCCGGGGAGCTGTTTTTT. Translation: CASSIVALPAGELFF. Looking up the rest from reference TRBV19 and TRBJ2-2 gives the full variable domain: DGGITQSPKYLFRKEGQNVTLSCEQNLNHDAMYWYRQDPGQGLRLIYYSQIVNDFQKGDIAEGYSVSREKKESFPLTVTSAQKNPTAFYLCASSIVALPAGELFFGEGSRLTVL.